These 9 T cell receptor beta chains came from one sample sequenced in a study of blood T cell repertoires in COVID-19. TCRdb's table, derived via immunoSEQ multiplex PCR, lists solely in-frame clones and lacks some. The sample lists about 70,000 clones, roughly 89% seen once, with 7% to 9.5% in the top ten. Sequenced input: peripheral blood. These receptor sequences come from a human donor in a cohort sampled during active COVID-19.

This chain connects TRBV6-4 to TRBJ2-3, with a tentative D call TRBD2 (7 bases). CDR3 length: 18 amino acids. Per germline, CDR1 MRHNA and CDR2 SNTAGT. V shed 5 bases and J shed 4 bases, with 25 bases lying between them. CDR3 in amino acids: CASSLWADWGGPPDTQYF. Written as DNA, the CDR3 is TGTGCCAGCAGTCTATGGGCCGACTGGGGGGGCCCCCCAGATACGCAGTATTTT.

The V and J genes are TRBV11-2 and TRBJ1-6, with 8 nucleotides matching TRBD1. The germline V gene has CDR1 SGHAT and CDR2 FQNNGV. This CDR3 is built from 16 residues. The J segment lost 7 bases and the V segment lost 5 bases, leaving 10 bases of the junction unmatched. CDR3 sequence reads: CASSLSRQGLNSPLHF. The CDR3 DNA reads as TGTGCCAGCAGCCTCTCGCGACAGGGGCTAAATTCACCCCTCCACTTT.

This chain connects TRBV7-9 to TRBJ2-7; D possibly corresponds to TRBD1 (6 bases). V was trimmed by 5 bases and J by 3 bases, leaving 17 bases between them. Per the germline V gene, CDR1 is SEHNR and CDR2 is FQNEAQ (reference sequence). This CDR3 is built from 15 residues. CDR3 bases: TGTGCCAGCAGCCTTGGACAGCCCGGAGTCTACGAGCAGTACTTC. Its protein is CASSLGQPGVYEQYF.

The V gene is TRBV12-5, the J gene TRBJ1-2; 7 bases are shared with TRBD1. The CDR3 totals 15 residues. Germline lookup yields CDR1 LGHNT and CDR2 FRNRAP. The trim removed 6 bases at V and 4 bases at J, leaving 11 bases unmatched. CDR3 protein: CASGEQGVGPYGYTF. CDR3 bases: TGTGCTAGTGGGGAGCAGGGGGTCGGGCCCTATGGCTACACCTTC.

The J gene is TRBJ1-2, the V gene TRBV9; weak D call: TRBD1 (5 bases). CDR3 length: 15 residues. Trimming left V 2 bases short and J 0 bases short, with 11 bases between. The germline V gene encodes CDR1 SGDLS and CDR2 YYNGEE. CDR3 protein: CASSVSQGSNYGYTF. The CDR3 DNA reads TGTGCCAGCAGCGTGAGTCAGGGATCTAACTATGGCTACACCTTC.

V usage is TRBV5-5 and J usage is TRBJ1-1; 8 bases line up with TRBD1. V was clipped by 2 bases and J by 1 base; unmatched bases: 7. The CDR3 sequence is 16 residues long. CDR1 SGHKS and CDR2 YYEKEE come from the germline V gene (reference sequence). The CDR3: CASSLPGTGRNTEAFF. In DNA form, the CDR3 reads TGTGCCAGCAGCTTACCCGGGACAGGACGGAACACTGAAGCTTTCTTT. Combining the CDR3 with reference TRBV5-5 and TRBJ1-1 gives the whole variable domain DAGVTQSPTHLIKTRGQQVTLRCSPISGHKSVSWYQQVLGQGPQFIFQYYEKEERGRGNFPDRFSARQFPNYSSELNVNALLLGDSALYLCASSLPGTGRNTEAFFGQGTRLTVV.

The CDR3 DNA follows: TGTGCTAGTGGTTTGCAGGGATCTACGAAGCAGTACTTC. Encoded protein: CASGLQGSTKQYF. The chain uses TRBV12-5 and TRBJ2-7; perhaps TRBD1 as D (5 bases). Germline V gene sequence: CDR1 LGHNT, CDR2 FRNRAP. The CDR3 loop spans 13 amino acids. The germline V and J ends were trimmed by 2 bases and 8 bases, with 13 bases remaining between them.

The chain carries TRBV30 and TRBJ2-7; a weak D match, TRBD1 (6 bases). V was shortened by 2 bases and J by 0 bases, with 8 bases between the two germline ends. The length of the CDR3 is 13 residues. Looked up from germline, CDR1 is GTSNPN and CDR2 is SVGIG (reference sequence). The CDR3 DNA is TGTGCCTGGAGTCCGGACAGCTCCTACGAGCAGTACTTC. Translation: CAWSPDSSYEQYF. Based on the CDR3 plus reference TRBV30 and TRBJ2-7, the full variable domain is SQTIHQWPATLVQPVGSPLSLECTVEGTSNPNLYWYRQAAGRGLQLLFYSVGIGQISSEVPQNLSASRPQDRQFILSSKKLLLSDSGFYLCAWSPDSSYEQYFGPGTRLTVT.

This clone occurred a few times. The chain recombines TRBV6-5 with TRBJ1-4; D gene unclear. The V end was cut by 0 bases, the J end by 12 bases, with 14 bases between. From germline, CDR1 is MNHEY and CDR2 SVGAGI. The length of the CDR3 is 14 residues. The chain's CDR3 is CASSYSRRRGQLFF. In nucleotides, the CDR3 is TGTGCCAGCAGTTACTCGAGGAGAAGAGGTCAACTGTTTTTT.